A selection of T cell receptor beta chains follows, all from one sample in a study of T cells in Graves' hyperthyroidism and ophthalmopathy. TCRdb ran MiXCR on the multiplex PCR reads and lists one entry per CDR3 protein. The table shows around 520,000 distinct CDR3 sequences, with about 24% occurring only once. Sequenced input: blood. Source of these receptors: a woman in her twenties or thirties with Graves' ophthalmopathy. Both conserved end residues are part of each CDR3. D genes are given only for firm matches. A row's size may be missing; if present it is once, few, many or a size class.

D: TRBD1; J: TRBJ1-2; length: 13; size: many; V: TRBV11-2; CDR3: CASSPDRGPGYTF
D: -; J: TRBJ2-5; length: 15; size: -; V: TRBV2; CDR3: CASSEGGGGGETQYF
D: -; J: TRBJ2-7; length: 15; size: few; V: TRBV18; CDR3: CASSPTQVPTYEQYF
D: -; J: TRBJ2-5; length: 14; size: many; V: TRBV20-1; CDR3: CSAKDGQGQETQYF
D: -; J: TRBJ2-5; length: 13; size: few; V: TRBV30; CDR3: CAWSVRGQETQYF
D: -; J: TRBJ1-5; length: 13; size: -; V: TRBV30; CDR3: CAWSVWGDQPQHF
D: -; J: TRBJ2-7; length: 15; size: few; V: TRBV11-2; CDR3: CASSPRRGQSYEQYF
D: -; J: TRBJ1-1; length: 15; size: -; V: TRBV6-1; CDR3: CASSEGGGGPPEAFF
D: -; J: TRBJ1-1; length: 14; size: once; V: TRBV7-2; CDR3: CASSLRGGDTEAFF
D: -; J: TRBJ1-5; length: 16; size: once; V: TRBV28; CDR3: CASSPPRLGWHQPQHF
D: -; J: TRBJ2-5; length: 15; size: many; V: TRBV11-1; CDR3: CASSSDRPKGETQYF
D: -; J: TRBJ1-5; length: 12; size: many; V: TRBV6-5; CDR3: CASSGANQPQHF
D: -; J: TRBJ2-2; length: 15; size: many; V: TRBV7-2; CDR3: CASSLAYGENGELFF
D: -; J: TRBJ2-5; length: 14; size: -; V: TRBV7-9; CDR3: CASSSRRGLETQYF
D: -; J: TRBJ2-1; length: 12; size: few; V: TRBV27; CDR3: CASSPGSDEQFF
D: -; J: TRBJ2-7; length: 12; size: many; V: TRBV6-1; CDR3: CASQGLTYEQYF
D: TRBD1; J: TRBJ2-5; length: 15; size: -; V: TRBV12-3/TRBV12-4; CDR3: CASSLPTGGKETQYF
D: TRBD1; J: TRBJ1-2; length: 15; size: -; V: TRBV6-5; CDR3: CASSLVSGGSYGYTF
D: -; J: TRBJ1-5; length: 14; size: many; V: TRBV4-2; CDR3: CASSQGTANQPQHF
D: -; J: TRBJ2-7; length: 16; size: -; V: TRBV12-3/TRBV12-4; CDR3: CASSLTIWAGSYEQYF
D: -; J: TRBJ1-1; length: 15; size: many; V: TRBV12-3/TRBV12-4; CDR3: CASKRAGIGDTEAFF
D: -; J: TRBJ1-5; length: 14; size: -; V: TRBV6-1; CDR3: CASSNYQSGQPQHF
D: TRBD1; J: TRBJ1-1; length: 14; size: -; V: TRBV30; CDR3: CAWRQGDRNTEAFF
D: TRBD2; J: TRBJ2-7; length: 21; size: -; V: TRBV6-2/TRBV6-3; CDR3: CASSYATGRLAGGSLVFEQYF
D: -; J: TRBJ1-5; length: 16; size: many; V: TRBV6-5; CDR3: CASSYTQGSGNQPQHF
D: TRBD2; J: TRBJ2-5; length: 16; size: -; V: TRBV28; CDR3: CASSHQKREGRETQYF
D: -; J: TRBJ1-3; length: 16; size: once; V: TRBV5-1; CDR3: CASSYDTLSSGNTIYF
D: -; J: TRBJ2-7; length: 12; size: many; V: TRBV15; CDR3: CATSRTGFEQYF
D: -; J: TRBJ2-7; length: 14; size: many; V: TRBV5-1; CDR3: CASTRAGGRNEQYF
D: TRBD1; J: TRBJ1-1; length: 14; size: few; V: TRBV2; CDR3: CASINRGANTEAFF
D: TRBD2; J: TRBJ2-7; length: 15; size: -; V: TRBV7-2; CDR3: CASAELGLASSEQYF
D: TRBD2; J: TRBJ2-5; length: 17; size: many; V: TRBV7-3; CDR3: CASSPQGCGGGLETQYF
D: TRBD1; J: TRBJ2-5; length: 15; size: -; V: TRBV6-1; CDR3: CASSEGTGGAETQYF
D: TRBD2; J: TRBJ2-7; length: 16; size: many; V: TRBV20-1; CDR3: CSVPGLAGGHSYEQYF
D: TRBD1; J: TRBJ2-5; length: 13; size: many; V: TRBV20-1; CDR3: CSATDRVWETQYF
D: TRBD1; J: TRBJ1-5; length: 15; size: many; V: TRBV12-3/TRBV12-4; CDR3: CASSWGQGRNQPQHF
D: -; J: TRBJ1-1; length: 13; size: -; V: TRBV12-3/TRBV12-4; CDR3: CASSELLKTEAFF
D: -; J: TRBJ1-2; length: 15; size: many; V: TRBV5-1; CDR3: CASSSGAGEPYGYTF
D: TRBD1; J: TRBJ2-7; length: 14; size: few; V: TRBV5-1; CDR3: CASSRGQEFYEQYF
D: -; J: TRBJ1-1; length: 15; size: many; V: TRBV12-3/TRBV12-4; CDR3: CASRVRGTRDTEAFF
D: -; J: TRBJ1-1; length: 15; size: -; V: TRBV7-2; CDR3: CASSLSATAGTEAFF
D: -; J: TRBJ2-5; length: 15; size: many; V: TRBV12-3/TRBV12-4; CDR3: CASSKGTANGETQYF
D: TRBD2; J: TRBJ2-5; length: 16; size: many; V: TRBV5-5; CDR3: CASSLGAAGPQETQYF
D: -; J: TRBJ1-1; length: 14; size: many; V: TRBV4-1; CDR3: CASSQGSGFTEAFF
D: -; J: TRBJ1-2; length: 11; size: once; V: TRBV6-1; CDR3: CASSRGEGYTF
D: -; J: TRBJ2-5; length: 13; size: few; V: TRBV12-5; CDR3: CASGLGYAETQYF
D: -; J: TRBJ1-5; length: 16; size: many; V: TRBV6-5; CDR3: CASSSYLGVEGQPQHF
D: -; J: TRBJ1-1; length: 13; size: many; V: TRBV29-1; CDR3: CSVSSTPNTEAFF
D: TRBD1; J: TRBJ1-2; length: 13; size: few; V: TRBV4-1; CDR3: CARDRGKGFGYTF
D: -; J: TRBJ1-1; length: 13; size: many; V: TRBV11-2; CDR3: CASSLLKVAEAFF
D: TRBD1; J: TRBJ2-2; length: 20; size: many; V: TRBV6-2/TRBV6-3; CDR3: CASSYSPDTLGGWYTGELFF
D: -; J: TRBJ2-7; length: 15; size: few; V: TRBV24-1; CDR3: CATSDPLSNTFEQYF
D: -; J: TRBJ2-7; length: 11; size: -; V: TRBV6-2/TRBV6-3; CDR3: CASTGDHEQYF
D: -; J: TRBJ1-3; length: 12; size: many; V: TRBV30; CDR3: CAWSISGNTIYF
D: -; J: TRBJ2-5; length: 13; size: -; V: TRBV28; CDR3: CASSFGGVKTQYF
D: TRBD1; J: TRBJ2-7; length: 15; size: -; V: TRBV6-1; CDR3: CASSPRRGRGYEQYF
D: TRBD1; J: TRBJ1-1; length: 14; size: -; V: TRBV5-1; CDR3: CASSLAGTGTEAFF
D: -; J: TRBJ1-2; length: 12; size: -; V: TRBV30; CDR3: CAWSRQRYGYTF
D: -; J: TRBJ1-1; length: 15; size: many; V: TRBV10-3; CDR3: CAISGGGGDGTEAFF